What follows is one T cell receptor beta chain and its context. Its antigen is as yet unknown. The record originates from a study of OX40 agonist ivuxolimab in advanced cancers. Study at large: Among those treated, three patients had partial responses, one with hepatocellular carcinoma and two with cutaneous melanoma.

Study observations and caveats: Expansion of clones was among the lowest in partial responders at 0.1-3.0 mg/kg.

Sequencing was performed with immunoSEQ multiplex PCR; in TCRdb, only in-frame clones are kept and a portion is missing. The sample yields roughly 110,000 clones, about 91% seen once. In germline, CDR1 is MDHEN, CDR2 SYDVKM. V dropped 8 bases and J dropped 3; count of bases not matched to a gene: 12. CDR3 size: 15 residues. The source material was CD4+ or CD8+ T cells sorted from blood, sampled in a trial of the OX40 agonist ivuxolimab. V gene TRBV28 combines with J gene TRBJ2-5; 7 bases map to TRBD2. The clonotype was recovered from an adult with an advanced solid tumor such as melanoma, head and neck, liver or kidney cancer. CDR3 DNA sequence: TGTGCCAGCCGGAGCTCGAGTGCGGGGGAAGAGACCCAGTACTTC. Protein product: CASRSSSAGEETQYF.